Detailed here is one TCR beta chain. Its antigen is as yet unknown. These data belong to a study of shared clonotypes between healthy human individuals. General study results and limits: Generation probability values for non-shared clonotypes were lower than those for clonotypes shared by all four donors.

Original processing notes: In the immunoSEQ data, sequences were junction-only and lacked quality scores, so filtering differed. Profiled with immunoSEQ multiplex PCR; TCRdb holds only in-frame clones, not every one. The V and J calls and clone size come from that table; D and trimming were worked out from the DNA. Of over a million clones in the sample, about 80% were seen once. This CDR3 contains 15 residues. CDR1 is SGHRS, CDR2 YFSETQ, per germline. Losses at the gene ends were 5 bases for V and 4 bases for J; bases not matched to a gene: 5. The source is a man between 18 and 29 years old in good health. Some clones in this sample may be carry-over from other donors' samples. What was sequenced was memory CD4+ T cells from PBMCs. Subset specified: CD45RA-negative fraction. The chain links TRBV5-1 to TRBJ1-5, with 11 bases lining up with TRBD1. The CDR3 is CASREGTGGNQPQHF. CDR3 nucleotides: TGCGCCAGCAGAGAAGGGACAGGGGGAAATCAGCCCCAGCATTTT.